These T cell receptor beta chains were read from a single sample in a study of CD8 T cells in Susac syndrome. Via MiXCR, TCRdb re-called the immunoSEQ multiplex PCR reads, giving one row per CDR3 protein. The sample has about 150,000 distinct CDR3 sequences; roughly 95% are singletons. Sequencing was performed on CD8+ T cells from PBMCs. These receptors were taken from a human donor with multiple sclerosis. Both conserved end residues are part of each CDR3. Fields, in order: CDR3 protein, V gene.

CDR3: CSVVDDSYNEQFF
V: TRBV29-1

CDR3: CAWSVIRANTEAFF
V: TRBV30

CDR3: CSARDHEIYGYTF
V: TRBV20-1

CDR3: CSVLDRVETQYF
V: TRBV29-1

CDR3: CASSQDESITRGYTF
V: TRBV14

CDR3: CASSQEYNRGRETQYF
V: TRBV14

CDR3: CASSQAGDGAEAFF
V: TRBV4-1

CDR3: CASSIHREGYTEAFF
V: TRBV6-1

CDR3: CASSWTRAVNEQFF
V: TRBV5-1

CDR3: CASSSTQDRGHGTGELFF
V: TRBV7-9

CDR3: CASSLSPGAGGYTF
V: TRBV7-9

CDR3: CSARDRGESGQPQHF
V: TRBV20-1

CDR3: CASVAGLYNEQFF
V: TRBV25-1

CDR3: CASSETSGWVDEQFF
V: TRBV6-4

CDR3: CASSQYRDSNQPQHF
V: TRBV23-1

CDR3: CASSPNLGSTGELFF
V: TRBV13

CDR3: CSVRGDPKNIQYF
V: TRBV20-1

CDR3: CASSEGLAGVYNEQFF
V: TRBV2

CDR3: CSALNVGGHNEQFF
V: TRBV20-1

CDR3: CSASDGFRDSNQPQHF
V: TRBV20-1

CDR3: CASSWEGARGANVLTF
V: TRBV25-1

CDR3: CASSLPDPTAKNIQYF
V: TRBV7-9

CDR3: CSARGGGKGVYEQYF
V: TRBV20-1

CDR3: CASSPKRWEYSGANVLTF
V: TRBV9

CDR3: CSAMQGNEQFF
V: TRBV20-1

CDR3: CASSGSGVYNEQFF
V: TRBV19

CDR3: CASSVRQVSYEQYF
V: TRBV2

CDR3: CAMSSGTNYGYTF
V: TRBV2

CDR3: CSARDPDSSYEQYF
V: TRBV20-1

CDR3: CASSASGDSSYEQYF
V: TRBV9

CDR3: CASSSMGGTYNEQFF
V: TRBV27

CDR3: CASRRETGASSPGYTF
V: TRBV3-1

CDR3: CASRAAPSPSGYTF
V: TRBV6-5

CDR3: CASSIQDSSPDTQYF
V: TRBV19

CDR3: CSVGLAGGTDTQYF
V: TRBV29-1

CDR3: CSASPGTGVGQPQHF
V: TRBV20-1

CDR3: CSVVTRNYGYTF
V: TRBV29-1

CDR3: CASSLDWETQYF
V: TRBV5-1

CDR3: CASSPADRTRNSPLHF
V: TRBV7-9

CDR3: CASSYGPRGDTQYF
V: TRBV6-5

CDR3: CSVERGDKNIQYF
V: TRBV29-1

CDR3: CASSLSLAGFYEQFF
V: TRBV27

CDR3: CASYTPIPGGLLINEQFF
V: TRBV27

CDR3: CATSRPLSRWDRNNYGYTF
V: TRBV15

CDR3: CASSSGRGSEQFF
V: TRBV5-4

CDR3: CASAPEGSETQYF
V: TRBV12-5

CDR3: CASSIRSEQYF
V: TRBV19